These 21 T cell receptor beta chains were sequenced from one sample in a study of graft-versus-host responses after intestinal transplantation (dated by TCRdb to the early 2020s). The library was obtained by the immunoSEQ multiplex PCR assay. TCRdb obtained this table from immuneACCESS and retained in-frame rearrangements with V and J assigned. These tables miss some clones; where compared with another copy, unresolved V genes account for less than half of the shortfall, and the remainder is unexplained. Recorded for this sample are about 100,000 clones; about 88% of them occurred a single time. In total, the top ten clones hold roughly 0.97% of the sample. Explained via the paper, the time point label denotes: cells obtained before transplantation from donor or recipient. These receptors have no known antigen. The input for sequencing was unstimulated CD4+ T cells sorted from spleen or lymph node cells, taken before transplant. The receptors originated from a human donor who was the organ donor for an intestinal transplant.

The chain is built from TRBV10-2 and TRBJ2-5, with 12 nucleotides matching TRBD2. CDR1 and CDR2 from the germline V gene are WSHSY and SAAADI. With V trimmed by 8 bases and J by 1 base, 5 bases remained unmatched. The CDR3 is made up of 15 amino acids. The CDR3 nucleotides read TGCGCCAGCGTTGGACTAGCGGGGCCCCAAGAGACCCAGTACTTC. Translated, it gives CASVGLAGPQETQYF.

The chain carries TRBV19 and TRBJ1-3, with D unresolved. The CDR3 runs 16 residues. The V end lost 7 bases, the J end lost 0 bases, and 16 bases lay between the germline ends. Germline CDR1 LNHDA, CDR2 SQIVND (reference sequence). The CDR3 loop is CASIGYSTSSGNTIYF. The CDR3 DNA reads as TGTGCCAGTATTGGATATAGTACGAGCTCTGGAAACACCATATATTTT.

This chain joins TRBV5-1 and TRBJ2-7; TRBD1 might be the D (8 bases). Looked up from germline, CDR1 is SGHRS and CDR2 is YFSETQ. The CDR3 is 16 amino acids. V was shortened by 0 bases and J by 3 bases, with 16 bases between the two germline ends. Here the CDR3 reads CASSLDGGTGIYEQYF. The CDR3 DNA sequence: TGCGCCAGCAGCTTGGACGGGGGGACAGGTATCTACGAGCAGTACTTC.

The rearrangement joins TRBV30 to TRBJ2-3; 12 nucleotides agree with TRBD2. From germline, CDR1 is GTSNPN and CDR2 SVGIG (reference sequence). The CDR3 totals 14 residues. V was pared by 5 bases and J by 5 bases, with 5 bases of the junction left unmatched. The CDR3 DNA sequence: TGTGCCTGGGGACTAGCGGGGAGCGGAGATACGCAGTATTTT. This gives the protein CAWGLAGSGDTQYF.

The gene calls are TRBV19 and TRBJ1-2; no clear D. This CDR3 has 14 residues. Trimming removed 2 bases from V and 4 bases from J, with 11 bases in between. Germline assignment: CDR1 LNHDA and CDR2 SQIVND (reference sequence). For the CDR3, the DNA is TGTGCCAGTAGTATATCCCCGGACTTCTATGGCTACACCTTC. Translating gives CASSISPDFYGYTF.

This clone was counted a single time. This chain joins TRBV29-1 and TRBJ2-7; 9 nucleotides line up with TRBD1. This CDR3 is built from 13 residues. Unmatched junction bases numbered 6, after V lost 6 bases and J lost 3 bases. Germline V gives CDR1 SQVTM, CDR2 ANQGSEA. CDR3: CSVTGTGYYEQYF. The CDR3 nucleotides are TGCAGCGTCACCGGGACAGGGTACTACGAGCAGTACTTC.

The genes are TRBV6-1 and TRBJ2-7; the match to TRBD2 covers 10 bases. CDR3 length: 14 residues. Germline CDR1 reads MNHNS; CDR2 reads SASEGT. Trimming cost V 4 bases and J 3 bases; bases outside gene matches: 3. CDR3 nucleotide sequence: TGTGCCAGCAGTGGGATAGCGGGGGGCTACGAGCAGTACTTC. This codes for CASSGIAGGYEQYF.

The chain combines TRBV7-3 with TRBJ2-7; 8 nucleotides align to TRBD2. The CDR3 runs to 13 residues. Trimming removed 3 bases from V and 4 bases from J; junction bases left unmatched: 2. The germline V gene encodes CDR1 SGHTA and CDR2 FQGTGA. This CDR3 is CASSLIAGYEQYF. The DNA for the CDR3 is TGTGCCAGCAGCTTGATAGCGGGGTACGAGCAGTACTTC. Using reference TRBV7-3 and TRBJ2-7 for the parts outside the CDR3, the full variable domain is GAGVSQTPSNKVTEKGKYVELRCDPISGHTALYWYRQSLGQGPEFLIYFQGTGAADDSGLPNDRFFAVRPEGSVSTLKIQRTERGDSAVYLCASSLIAGYEQYFGPGTRLTVT.

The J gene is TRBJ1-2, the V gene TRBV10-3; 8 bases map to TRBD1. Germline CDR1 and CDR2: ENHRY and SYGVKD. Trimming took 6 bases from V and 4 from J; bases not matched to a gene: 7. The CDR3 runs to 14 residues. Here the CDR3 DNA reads TGTGCCATCAGGGGACAGGAAGGAAGCTATGGCTACACCTTC. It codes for CAIRGQEGSYGYTF.

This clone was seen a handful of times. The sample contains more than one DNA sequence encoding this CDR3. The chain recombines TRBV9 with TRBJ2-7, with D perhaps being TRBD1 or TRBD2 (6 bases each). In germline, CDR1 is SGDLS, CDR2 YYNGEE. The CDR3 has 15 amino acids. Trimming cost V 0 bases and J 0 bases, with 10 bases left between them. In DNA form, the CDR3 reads TGTGCCAGCAGCGTAGAAGGGGGGAACTCCTACGAGCAGTACTTC. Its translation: CASSVEGGNSYEQYF.

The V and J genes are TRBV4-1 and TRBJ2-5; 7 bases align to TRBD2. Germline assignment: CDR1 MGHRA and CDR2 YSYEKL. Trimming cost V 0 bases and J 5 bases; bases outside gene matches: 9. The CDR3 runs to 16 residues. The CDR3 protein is CASSQEPAGRVETQYF. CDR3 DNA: TGCGCCAGCAGCCAAGAGCCAGCGGGGAGGGTGGAGACCCAGTACTTC.

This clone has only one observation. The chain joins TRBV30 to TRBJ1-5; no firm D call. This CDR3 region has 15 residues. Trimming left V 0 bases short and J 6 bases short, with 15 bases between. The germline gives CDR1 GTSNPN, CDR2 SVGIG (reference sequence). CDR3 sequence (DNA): TGTGCCTGGAGTGTACGGGGTGGGCAGGTTCAGCCCCAGCATTTT. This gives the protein CAWSVRGGQVQPQHF. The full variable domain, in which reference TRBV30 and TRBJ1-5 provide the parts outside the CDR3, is SQTIHQWPATLVQPVGSPLSLECTVEGTSNPNLYWYRQAAGRGLQLLFYSVGIGQISSEVPQNLSASRPQDRQFILSSKKLLLSDSGFYLCAWSVRGGQVQPQHFGDGTRLSIL.

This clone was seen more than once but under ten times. CDR3 bases: TGTGCCAGCAGCTCCAGCGAGGCAGGGGGGCCCCCACGAGGAGACCAGCCCCAGCATTTT. Translated: CASSSSEAGGPPRGDQPQHF. The chain carries TRBV21-1 and TRBJ1-5; TRBD1 is the table's D call, not checked against the DNA. TRBV21-1 is tagged as a pseudogene. The CDR3 is 20 amino acids.

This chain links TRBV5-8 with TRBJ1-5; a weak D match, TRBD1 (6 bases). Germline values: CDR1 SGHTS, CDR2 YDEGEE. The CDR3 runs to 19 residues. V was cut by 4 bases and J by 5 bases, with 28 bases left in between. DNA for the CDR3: TGTGCCAGCAGCCCGAGGGATCAGGGGTCAGGCAGTACCTATCAGCCCCAGCATTTT. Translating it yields CASSPRDQGSGSTYQPQHF.

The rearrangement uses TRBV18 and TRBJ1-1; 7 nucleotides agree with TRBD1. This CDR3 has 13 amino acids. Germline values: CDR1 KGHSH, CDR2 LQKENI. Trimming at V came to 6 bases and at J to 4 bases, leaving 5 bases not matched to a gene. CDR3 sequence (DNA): TGTGCCAGCTCGACAGGGAAGGCCACTGAAGCTTTCTTT. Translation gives CASSTGKATEAFF.

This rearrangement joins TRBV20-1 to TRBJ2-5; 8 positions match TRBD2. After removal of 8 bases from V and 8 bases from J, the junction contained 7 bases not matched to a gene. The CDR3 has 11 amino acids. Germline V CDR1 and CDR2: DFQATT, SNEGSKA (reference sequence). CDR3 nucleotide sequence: TGCAGTCCTGGGACTAGGGGAACCCAGTACTTC. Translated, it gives CSPGTRGTQYF.

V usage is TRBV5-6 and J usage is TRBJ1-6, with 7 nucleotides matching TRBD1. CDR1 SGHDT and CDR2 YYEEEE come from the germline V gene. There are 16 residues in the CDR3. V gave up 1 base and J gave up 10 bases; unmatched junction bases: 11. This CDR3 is CASSLYVQGYISPLHF. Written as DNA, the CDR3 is TGTGCCAGCAGCTTGTACGTACAGGGGTATATATCACCCCTCCACTTT.

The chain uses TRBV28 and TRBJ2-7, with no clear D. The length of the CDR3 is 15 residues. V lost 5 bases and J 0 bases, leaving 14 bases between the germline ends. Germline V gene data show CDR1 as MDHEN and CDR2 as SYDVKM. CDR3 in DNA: TGTGCCAGCAGTCCCCCAGCACTCCGCTCCTACGAGCAGTACTTC. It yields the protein CASSPPALRSYEQYF.

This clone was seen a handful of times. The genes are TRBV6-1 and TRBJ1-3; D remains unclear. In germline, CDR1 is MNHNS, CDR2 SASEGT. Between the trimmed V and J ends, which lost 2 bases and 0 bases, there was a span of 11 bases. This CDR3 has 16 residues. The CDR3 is CASSETDGDSGNTIYF. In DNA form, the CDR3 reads TGTGCCAGCAGTGAAACGGACGGGGACTCTGGAAACACCATATATTTT.

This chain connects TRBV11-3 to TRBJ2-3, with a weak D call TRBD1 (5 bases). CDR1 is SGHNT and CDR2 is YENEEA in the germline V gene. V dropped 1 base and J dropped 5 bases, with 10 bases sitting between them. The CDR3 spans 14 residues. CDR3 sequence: CASSLGRDGDTQYF. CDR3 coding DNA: TGTGCCAGCAGCTTAGGCAGGGATGGAGATACGCAGTATTTT.

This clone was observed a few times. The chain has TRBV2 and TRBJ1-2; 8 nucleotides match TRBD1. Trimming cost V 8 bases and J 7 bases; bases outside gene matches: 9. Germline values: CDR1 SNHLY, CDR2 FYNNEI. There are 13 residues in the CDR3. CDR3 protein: CASSSGGAGGYTF. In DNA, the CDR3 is TGTGCCAGCTCATCAGGGGGCGCGGGTGGCTACACCTTC.